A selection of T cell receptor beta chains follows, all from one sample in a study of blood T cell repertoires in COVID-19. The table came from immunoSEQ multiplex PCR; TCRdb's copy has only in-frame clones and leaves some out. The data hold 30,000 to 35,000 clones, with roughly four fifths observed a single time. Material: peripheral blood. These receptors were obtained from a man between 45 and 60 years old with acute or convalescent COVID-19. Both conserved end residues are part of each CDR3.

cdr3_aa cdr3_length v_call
CASSLTGTMYNEQFF 15 TRBV7-3
CASSPISPGTGGDTQYF 17 TRBV18
CASSTLAGGRSGANVLTF 18 TRBV19
CASSRGAGEQYF 12 TRBV5-4
CAWSVGSARSYEQYF 15 TRBV30
CAWSVQGGVLIYEQYF 16 TRBV30
CASSQDLGAAQPQHF 15 TRBV3-1/TRBV3-2
CASTTGRTGELFF 13 TRBV5-1
CSARGGAFNEQFF 13 TRBV29-1
CASSLSRGDGNTIYF 15 TRBV5-1
CASSVVTSGGEQFF 14 TRBV9
CASSRGDTGEVYEQYF 16 TRBV28
CASSPRGRSKNIQYF 15 TRBV18
CASSIDRETFYGYTF 15 TRBV19
CASSPRRDRENSPLHF 16 TRBV18
CTRNTTGGIANEKLFF 16 TRBV1
CASSLGDRGSYEQYF 15 TRBV5-6
CASSLSQGYGYTF 13 TRBV12-3/TRBV12-4
CASTKGQGTYGYTF 14 TRBV2
CATSDSIAGGREQFF 15 TRBV24-1
CASSSPSASTYNEQFF 16 TRBV18
CASTETRGRNSPLHF 15 TRBV7-9
CASSIGDGSSYNSPLHF 17 TRBV19
CASSNRDRGSPLHF 14 TRBV5-6
CASSFDRNSPLHF 13 TRBV12-3/TRBV12-4
CASSKTGTSGSSTDTQYF 18 TRBV7-3
CASSQTSGRTYNEQFF 16 TRBV11-3
CASSSQGKLFF 11 TRBV6-5
CASSKDPQGRGNTIYF 16 TRBV21-1
CASSLGDSNQPQHF 14 TRBV7-9
CSASPTYRARRSEAFF 16 TRBV20-1
CASSVAGAATYNEQFF 16 TRBV9
CSASQQGGNRPQHF 14 TRBV20-1
CASFDRAQQTNEKLFF 16 TRBV19
CSVEVGQAGYEQYF 14 TRBV29-1
CASTRTGSYGYTF 13 TRBV12-3/TRBV12-4
CATSPGTGYNEQFF 14 TRBV24-1
CASSYSSRGNQPQHF 15 TRBV6-5
CASSYSRGVSAEAFF 15 TRBV6-5
CATSDRSRRYGYTF 14 TRBV24-1
CASTHIGRGRGGELFF 16 TRBV27
CSATDRGLMASGANVLTF 18 TRBV20-1
CASSATGSRDEQYF 14 TRBV5-1
CASSEGGTGKAFF 13 TRBV2
CASSYSWEVGGYTF 14 TRBV6-5
CASRPLLGGGNEQFF 15 TRBV6-5
CASSTSGRGSGNTIYF 16 TRBV28
CASRVRDTEAFF 12 TRBV6-5
CASSWRGDEQYF 12 TRBV5-4
CASSYSGGSRSYEQYF 16 TRBV6-6
CASSTSGPFDNEQFF 15 TRBV27
CASSPHRGSTEAFF 14 TRBV9
CASSFGPAGWYEQYF 15 TRBV27
CASSTPPGLAGYSSTDTQYF 20 TRBV7-9
CATSRGGLSHSVYEQFF 17 TRBV15
CATPPGGDTEAFF 13 TRBV24-1
CASSLWLPRGQETQYF 16 TRBV7-9
CASSLGQYNEQFF 13 TRBV11-3
CASSPRTGETGELFF 15 TRBV19
CASSGSGSPDTQYF 14 TRBV11-3